Shown below are 4 T cell receptor beta chains from a single sample sequenced in a study of shared clonotypes between healthy human individuals. Here immunoSEQ multiplex PCR was the method, and the copy in TCRdb shows in-frame clones only, minus some. The sample includes hundreds of thousands of clones, 95% to 98% of them seen just once. Sequenced input: naive CD4+ T cells sorted from blood. Subset noted: CD45RA+ positively selected. The receptors derive from a woman in her 30s in good health.

The chain links TRBV6-1 to TRBJ2-7, with a possible D match to TRBD1 (6 bases). This CDR3 comprises 14 residues. Trimming removed 6 bases at V and 3 bases at J, with 15 bases between. Germline-derived CDR1 and CDR2 are MNHNS and SASEGT. The CDR3 sequence: CASSRDITYYEQYF. As DNA, the CDR3 is TGTGCCAGCAGCCGGGACATCACATACTACGAGCAGTACTTC.

V and J are TRBV18 and TRBJ2-5, with no clear D. Germline lookup yields CDR1 KGHSH and CDR2 LQKENI. This CDR3 comprises 14 residues. V lost 0 bases and J lost 3, with 8 bases in between. The CDR3 nucleotides are TGTGCCAGCTCACCACCTGCATCTGAAGAGACCCAGTACTTC. This gives the protein CASSPPASEETQYF.

The chain is built from TRBV6-6 and TRBJ2-7; 7 bases match TRBD1. Germline CDR1 is MNHNY and CDR2 is SVGAGI (reference sequence). After removal of 6 bases from V and 3 bases from J, the junction contained 5 bases not matched to a gene. The CDR3 runs 13 residues. The CDR3 bases are TGTGCCAGCAGGATGGCAGGGGGCTACGAGCAGTACTTC. Encoded protein: CASRMAGGYEQYF.

The chain recombines TRBV20-1 with TRBJ2-7; no reliable D call. There are 11 residues in the CDR3. Germline assignment: CDR1 DFQATT and CDR2 SNEGSKA (reference sequence). The V end was cut by 6 bases, the J end by 3 bases, with 9 bases between. The CDR3 region is CSAPMDYEQYF. In nucleotides, the CDR3 is TGCAGTGCCCCCATGGACTACGAGCAGTACTTC.